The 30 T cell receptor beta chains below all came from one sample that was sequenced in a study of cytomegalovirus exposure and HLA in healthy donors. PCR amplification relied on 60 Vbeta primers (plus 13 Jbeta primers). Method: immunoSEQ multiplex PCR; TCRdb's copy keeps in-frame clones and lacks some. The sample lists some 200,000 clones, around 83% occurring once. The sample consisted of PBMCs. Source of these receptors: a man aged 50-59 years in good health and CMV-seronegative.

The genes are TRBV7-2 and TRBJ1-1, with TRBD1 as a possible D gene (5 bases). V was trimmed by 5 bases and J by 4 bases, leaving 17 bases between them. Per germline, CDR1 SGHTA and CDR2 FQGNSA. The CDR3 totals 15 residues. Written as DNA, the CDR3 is TGTGCCAGCAGCCAGCATCAGGCGGGGGGCACTGAAGCTTTCTTT. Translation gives CASSQHQAGGTEAFF.

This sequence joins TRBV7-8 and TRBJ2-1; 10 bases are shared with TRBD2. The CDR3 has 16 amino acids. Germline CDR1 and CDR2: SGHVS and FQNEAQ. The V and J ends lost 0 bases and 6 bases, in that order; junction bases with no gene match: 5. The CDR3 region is CASSLAKLAGLNEQFF. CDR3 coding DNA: TGTGCCAGCAGCTTAGCTAAACTAGCGGGGCTCAATGAGCAGTTCTTC. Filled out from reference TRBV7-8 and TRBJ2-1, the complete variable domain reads GAGVSQSPRYKVAKRGQDVALRCDPISGHVSLFWYQQALGQGPEFLTYFQNEAQLDKSGLPSDRFFAERPEGSVSTLKIQRTQQEDSAVYLCASSLAKLAGLNEQFFGPGTRLTVL.

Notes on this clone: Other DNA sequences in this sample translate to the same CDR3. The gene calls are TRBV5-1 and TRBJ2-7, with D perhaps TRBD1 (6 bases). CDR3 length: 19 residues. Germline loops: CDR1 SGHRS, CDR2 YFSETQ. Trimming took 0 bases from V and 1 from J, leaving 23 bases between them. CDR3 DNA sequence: TGCGCCAGCAGCTTGGCCAAGGGACAAAGCTCGTCTGGTTCCTACGAGCAGTACTTC. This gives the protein CASSLAKGQSSSGSYEQYF.

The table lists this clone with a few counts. Written as DNA, the CDR3 is TGCGCCAGCAGCTTGGATTCGGCAGGGGGGCCCTACGAGCAGTACTTC. It specifies CASSLDSAGGPYEQYF. The V and J genes are TRBV5-1 and TRBJ2-5, with D tentatively TRBD1 (7 bases). The DNA end is more similar to TRBJ2-7, so the J call may be wrong. Germline V CDR1 and CDR2: SGHRS, YFSETQ. The CDR3 runs to 16 residues.

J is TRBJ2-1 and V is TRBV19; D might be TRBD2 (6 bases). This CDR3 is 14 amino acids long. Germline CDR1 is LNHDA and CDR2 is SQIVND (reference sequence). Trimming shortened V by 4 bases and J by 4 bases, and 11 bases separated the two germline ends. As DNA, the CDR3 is TGTGCCAGTAGTACCTTAGCGGAATACAATGAGCAGTTCTTC. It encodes CASSTLAEYNEQFF.

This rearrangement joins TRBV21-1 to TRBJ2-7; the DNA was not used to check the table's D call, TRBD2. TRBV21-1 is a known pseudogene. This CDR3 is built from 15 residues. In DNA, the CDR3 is TGTGCCAGCAGCAGCGGGACTAGCGGGACCTACGAGCAGTACTTC. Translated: CASSSGTSGTYEQYF.

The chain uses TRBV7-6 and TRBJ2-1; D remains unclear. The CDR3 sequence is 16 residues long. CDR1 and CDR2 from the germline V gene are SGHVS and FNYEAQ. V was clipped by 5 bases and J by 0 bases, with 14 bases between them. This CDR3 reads CASSPRAVSSYNEQFF. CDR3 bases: TGTGCCAGCAGCCCCCGAGCTGTGAGCTCCTACAATGAGCAGTTCTTC.

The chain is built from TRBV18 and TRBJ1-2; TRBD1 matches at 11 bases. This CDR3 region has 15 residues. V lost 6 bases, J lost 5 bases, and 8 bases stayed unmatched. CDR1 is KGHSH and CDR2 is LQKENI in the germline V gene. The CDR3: CASSSGQGARYGYTF. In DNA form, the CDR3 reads TGTGCCAGCTCCAGTGGACAGGGGGCGAGGTATGGCTACACCTTC.

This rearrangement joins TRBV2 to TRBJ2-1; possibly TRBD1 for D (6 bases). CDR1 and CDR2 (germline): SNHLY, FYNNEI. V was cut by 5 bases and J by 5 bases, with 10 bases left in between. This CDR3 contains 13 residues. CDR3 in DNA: TGTGCCAGCAGTTCGGGACACGACAATGAGCAGTTCTTC. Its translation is CASSSGHDNEQFF.

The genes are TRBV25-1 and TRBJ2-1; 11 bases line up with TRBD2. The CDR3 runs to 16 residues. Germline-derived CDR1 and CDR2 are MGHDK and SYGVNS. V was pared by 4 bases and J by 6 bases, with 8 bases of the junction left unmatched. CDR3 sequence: CASSGPGTSGGNEQFF. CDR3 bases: TGTGCCAGCAGTGGGCCCGGGACTAGCGGAGGCAATGAGCAGTTCTTC.

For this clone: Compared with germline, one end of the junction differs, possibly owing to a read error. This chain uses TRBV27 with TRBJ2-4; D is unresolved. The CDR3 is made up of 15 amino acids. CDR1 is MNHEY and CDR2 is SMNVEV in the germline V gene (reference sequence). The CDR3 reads CVSSLYERAKNIQYF. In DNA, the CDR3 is TGTGTCAGCAGTTTATACGAGAGGGCCAAAAACATTCAGTACTTC.

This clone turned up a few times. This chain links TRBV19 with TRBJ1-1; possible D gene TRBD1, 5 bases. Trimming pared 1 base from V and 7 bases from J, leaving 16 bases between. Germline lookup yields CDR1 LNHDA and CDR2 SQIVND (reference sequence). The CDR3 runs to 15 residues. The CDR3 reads CASSIVGGSKGEAFF. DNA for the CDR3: TGTGCCAGTAGTATAGTGGGGGGAAGTAAGGGTGAAGCTTTCTTT.

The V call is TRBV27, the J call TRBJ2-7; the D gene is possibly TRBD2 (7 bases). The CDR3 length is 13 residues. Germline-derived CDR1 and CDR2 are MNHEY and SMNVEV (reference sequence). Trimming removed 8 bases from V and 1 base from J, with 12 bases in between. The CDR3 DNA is TGTGCCAGCGGGGGGGCGGGTTCCTACGAGCAGTACTTC. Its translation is CASGGAGSYEQYF.

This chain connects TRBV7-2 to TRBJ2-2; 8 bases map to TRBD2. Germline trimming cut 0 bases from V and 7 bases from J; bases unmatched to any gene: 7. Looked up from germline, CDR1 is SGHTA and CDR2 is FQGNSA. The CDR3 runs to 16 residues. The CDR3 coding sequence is TGTGCCAGCAGCTTAGCTGTTGGACTAGCCGGCGGGGAGCTGTTTTTT. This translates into CASSLAVGLAGGELFF.

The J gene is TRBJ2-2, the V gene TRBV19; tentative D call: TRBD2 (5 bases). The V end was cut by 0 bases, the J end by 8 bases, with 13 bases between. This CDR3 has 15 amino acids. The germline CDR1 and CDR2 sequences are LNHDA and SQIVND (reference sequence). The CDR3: CASSIDRVGRGELFF. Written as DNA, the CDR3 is TGTGCCAGTAGTATAGATCGAGTTGGGAGAGGGGAGCTGTTTTTT.

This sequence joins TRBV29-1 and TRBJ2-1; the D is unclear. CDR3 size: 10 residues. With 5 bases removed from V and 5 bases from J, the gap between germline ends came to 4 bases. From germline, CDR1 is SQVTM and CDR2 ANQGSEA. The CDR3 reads CSVRNNEQFF. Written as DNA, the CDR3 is TGCAGCGTTCGTAACAATGAGCAGTTCTTC.

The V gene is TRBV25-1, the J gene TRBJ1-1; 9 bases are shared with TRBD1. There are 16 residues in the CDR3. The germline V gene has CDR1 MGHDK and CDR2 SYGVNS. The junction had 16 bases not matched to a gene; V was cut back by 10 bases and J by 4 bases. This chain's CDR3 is CATLPPGQGRGTEAFF. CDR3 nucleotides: TGTGCCACCCTACCCCCGGGACAGGGAAGAGGCACTGAAGCTTTCTTT.

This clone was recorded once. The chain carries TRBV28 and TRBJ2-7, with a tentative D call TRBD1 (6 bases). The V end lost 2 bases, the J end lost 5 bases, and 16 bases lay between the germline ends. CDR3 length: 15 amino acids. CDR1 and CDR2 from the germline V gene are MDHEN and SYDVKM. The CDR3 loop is CASSLPLSGAHEQYF. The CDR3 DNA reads TGTGCCAGCAGTTTACCTTTGTCAGGGGCCCACGAGCAGTACTTC.

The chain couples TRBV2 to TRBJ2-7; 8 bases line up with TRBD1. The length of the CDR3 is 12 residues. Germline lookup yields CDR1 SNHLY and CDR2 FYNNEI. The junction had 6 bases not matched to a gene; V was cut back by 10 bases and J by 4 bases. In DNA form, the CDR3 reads TGTGCCATCCGGACAGGGTATTACGAGCAGTACTTC. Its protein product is CAIRTGYYEQYF.

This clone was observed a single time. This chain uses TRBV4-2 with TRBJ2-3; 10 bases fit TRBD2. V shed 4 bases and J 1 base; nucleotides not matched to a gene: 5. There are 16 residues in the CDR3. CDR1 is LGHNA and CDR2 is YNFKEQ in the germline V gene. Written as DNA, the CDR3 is TGTGCCAGCAGCCGTACTCTAGCGGGAGGCACAGATACGCAGTATTTT. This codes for CASSRTLAGGTDTQYF.

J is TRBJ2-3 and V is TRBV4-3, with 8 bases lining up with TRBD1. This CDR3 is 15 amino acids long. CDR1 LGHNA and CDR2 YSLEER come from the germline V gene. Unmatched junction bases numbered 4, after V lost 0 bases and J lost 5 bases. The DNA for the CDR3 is TGCGCCAGCAGCCAAGACGGTACAGGGGGAGATACGCAGTATTTT. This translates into CASSQDGTGGDTQYF.

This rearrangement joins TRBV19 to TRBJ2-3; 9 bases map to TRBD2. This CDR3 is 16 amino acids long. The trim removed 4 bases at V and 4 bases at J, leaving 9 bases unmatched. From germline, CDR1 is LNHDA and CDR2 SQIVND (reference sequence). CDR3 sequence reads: CASSTDLAGVPDTQYF. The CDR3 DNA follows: TGTGCCAGTAGTACGGATTTAGCGGGAGTCCCAGATACGCAGTATTTT.

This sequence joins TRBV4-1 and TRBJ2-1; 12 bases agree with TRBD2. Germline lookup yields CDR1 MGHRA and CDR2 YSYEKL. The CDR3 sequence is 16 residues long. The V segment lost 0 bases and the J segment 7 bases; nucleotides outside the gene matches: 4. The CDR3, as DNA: TGCGCCAGCAGCCAAGACAGGACTAGCGGGACGAATGAGCAGTTCTTC. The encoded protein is CASSQDRTSGTNEQFF.

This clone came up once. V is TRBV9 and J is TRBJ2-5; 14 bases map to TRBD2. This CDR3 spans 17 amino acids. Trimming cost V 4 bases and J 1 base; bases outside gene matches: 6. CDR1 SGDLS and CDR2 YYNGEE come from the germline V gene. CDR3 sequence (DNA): TGTGCCAGCAGCACCCGGACTAGCGGGGGGCCCCAAGAGACCCAGTACTTC. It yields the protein CASSTRTSGGPQETQYF.

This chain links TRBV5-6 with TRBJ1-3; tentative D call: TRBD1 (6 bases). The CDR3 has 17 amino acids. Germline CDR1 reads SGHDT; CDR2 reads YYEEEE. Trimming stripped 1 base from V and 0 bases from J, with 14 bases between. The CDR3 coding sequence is TGTGCCAGCAGCTTGAGGACAGAATCTTACTCTGGAAACACCATATATTTT. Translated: CASSLRTESYSGNTIYF.

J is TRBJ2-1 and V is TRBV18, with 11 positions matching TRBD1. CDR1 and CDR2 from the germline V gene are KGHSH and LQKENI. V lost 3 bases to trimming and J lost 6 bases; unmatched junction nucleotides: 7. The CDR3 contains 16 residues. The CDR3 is CASSPLGQGASNEQFF. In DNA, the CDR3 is TGTGCCAGCTCACCCCTAGGACAGGGGGCTAGCAATGAGCAGTTCTTC.

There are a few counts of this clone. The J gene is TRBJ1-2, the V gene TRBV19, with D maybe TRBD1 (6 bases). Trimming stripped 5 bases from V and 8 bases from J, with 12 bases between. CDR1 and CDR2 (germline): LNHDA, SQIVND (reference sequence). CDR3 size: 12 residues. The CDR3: CASSGQGKGYTF. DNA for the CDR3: TGTGCCAGTAGTGGCCAGGGGAAGGGCTACACCTTC.

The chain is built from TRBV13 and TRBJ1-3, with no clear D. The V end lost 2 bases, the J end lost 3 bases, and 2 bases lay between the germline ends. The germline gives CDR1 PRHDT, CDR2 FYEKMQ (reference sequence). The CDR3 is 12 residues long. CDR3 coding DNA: TGTGCCAGCAGCTTACGTGGAAACACCATATATTTT. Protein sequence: CASSLRGNTIYF.

The CDR3 loop reads CASTENNSPLHF. Written as DNA, the CDR3 is TGTGCCAGCACTGAGAATAATTCACCCCTCCACTTT. The chain carries TRBV21-1 and TRBJ1-6. TRBV21-1 is listed as a pseudogene. The length of the CDR3 is 12 residues.

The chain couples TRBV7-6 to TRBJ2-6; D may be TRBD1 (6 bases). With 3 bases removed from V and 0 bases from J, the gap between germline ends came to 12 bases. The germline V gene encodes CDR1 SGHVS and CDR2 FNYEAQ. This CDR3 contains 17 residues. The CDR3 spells CASSLVFRGSGANVLTF. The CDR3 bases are TGTGCCAGCAGCTTGGTATTCAGGGGCTCTGGGGCCAACGTCCTGACTTTC.